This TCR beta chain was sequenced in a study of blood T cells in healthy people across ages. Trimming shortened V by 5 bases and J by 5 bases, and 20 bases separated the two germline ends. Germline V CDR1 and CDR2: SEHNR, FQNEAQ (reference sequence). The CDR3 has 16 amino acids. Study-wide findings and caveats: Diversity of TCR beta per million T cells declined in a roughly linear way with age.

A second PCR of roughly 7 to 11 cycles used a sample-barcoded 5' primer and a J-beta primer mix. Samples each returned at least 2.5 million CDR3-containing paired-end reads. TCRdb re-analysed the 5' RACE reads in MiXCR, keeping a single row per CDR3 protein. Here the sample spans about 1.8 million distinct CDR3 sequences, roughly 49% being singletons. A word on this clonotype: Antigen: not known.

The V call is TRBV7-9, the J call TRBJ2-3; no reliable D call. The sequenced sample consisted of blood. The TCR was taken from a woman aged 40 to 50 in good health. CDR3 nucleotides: TGTGCCAGCAGCCCGGCCTCGGGTCCCTCGGGAGATACGCAGTATTTT. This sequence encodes CASSPASGPSGDTQYF.